This T cell receptor (beta chain) was retrieved from a study of T cells in Graves' hyperthyroidism and ophthalmopathy. Findings of the study overall: The model predicted ophthalmopathy a median around six months before onset.

This clonotype was found many times. Its cognate antigen is unknown. Each diagnosis was grounded in clinical symptoms, serum thyroxine and TRAb, thyroid ultrasound, and orbital computed tomography. Fresh peripheral blood, about 9.6 ml, yielded the PBMCs. TCR beta CDR3 region amplification was performed from RNA transcripts. The HTBI primer set was used in a first-round RT-PCR of the TCR CDR3. Each CDR3 protein gets one entry after TCRdb re-called the multiplex PCR reads with MiXCR. The sample yields around 620,000 distinct CDR3 sequences, over 12% seen once. Sequencing was performed on blood. The clonotype was recovered from a woman aged 18 to 35 with Graves' ophthalmopathy.

CDR3 DNA sequence: TGTGCCAGTTCCCTTGAAAGAGACACAGAGACCCAGTACTTC. Its translation is CASSLERDTETQYF. This sequence joins TRBV19 and TRBJ2-5; D not certain. The CDR3 has 14 amino acids. Germline CDR1 reads LNHDA; CDR2 reads SQIVND (reference sequence). Trimming pared 8 bases from V and 4 bases from J, leaving 17 bases between.